Each of the 8 T cell receptor beta chains below was sequenced from the same sample in a study of tissue T cells after allogeneic stem cell transplantation. Clones were sequenced by immunoSEQ multiplex PCR, and TCRdb holds only the in-frame ones, with some missing. Seen here are about 3,100 clones, 40% to 50% observed once, and the top ten hold approximately 30%. Time point of the sample: mouse harvest day 14 after allogeneic transplant. Each mouse received 10^7 T-cell-depleted marrow cells plus 10^6 splenic CD5+ T cells by tail vein. Specimen: gut tissue. These receptors were obtained from a female BALB/c mouse given C57BL/6 T cells with graft-versus-host disease after an allogeneic hematopoietic cell transplant.

With regard to this clone: Gene and germline names: mouse. With the read ending 1 residue before the CDR3 end, the germline J gene is used to fill in that end. The rearrangement joins TRBV15 to TRBJ2-7, with D hard to call. This CDR3 is built from 11 residues. The germline V and J ends were trimmed by 0 bases and 7 bases, with 4 bases remaining between them. Germline-derived CDR1 and CDR2 are SGHND and FRSKSL. The CDR3 region is CASSLAREQYF. CDR3 bases read: TGTGCCAGCAGTTTAGCCAGGGAACAGTAC.

By frequency in the sample, this clone is medium-sized. Mouse germline and gene names are used. From the germline J gene comes the end of the CDR3, since the read stops 1 residue before it. The chain carries TRBV16 and TRBJ1-3; maybe TRBD1 (6 bases). The CDR3 spans 15 residues. Germline V lookup: CDR1 SGHSA, CDR2 FRNQAP. Trimming shortened V by 0 bases and J by 3 bases, and 9 bases separated the two germline ends. The CDR3 region is CASSLDGGSGNTLYF. The sequenced CDR3 bases are TGTGCAAGCAGCTTAGACGGGGGCAGTGGAAATACGCTCTAT. The entire variable domain, with the rest obtained from reference TRBV16 and TRBJ1-3, is as follows: NAGVIQTPRHKVTGKGQEATLWCEPISGHSAVFWYRQTIVQGLEFLTYFRNQAPIDDSGMPKERFSAQMPNQSHSTLKIQSTQPQDSAVYLCASSLDGGSGNTLYFGEGSRLIVV.

Concerning this clone: The gene symbols are mouse symbols. The CDR3 extends 1 residue past the end of the read, so its final part is completed from the germline J gene. The chain combines TRBV12-1 with TRBJ2-2, with D tentatively TRBD1 (5 bases). The germline V gene has CDR1 SGHSN and CDR2 HYEKVE. V lost 0 bases to trimming and J lost 1 base, with 8 bases between them. This CDR3 contains 15 residues. The DNA read from the CDR3 is TGTGCCAGCTCTCTCGAAGGGGTAAACACCGGGCAGCTCTAC. Its translation is CASSLEGVNTGQLY. The whole CDR3 sequence is CASSLEGVNTGQLYF.

This clone came up once. Gene names denote mouse genes. The CDR3 end is not reached by the read, which stops 1 residue before it; the germline J gene fills it in. This chain uses TRBV31 with TRBJ2-5, with 12 bases that match TRBD2. Trimming at V came to 3 bases and at J to 0 bases, leaving 4 bases not matched to a gene. The CDR3 consists of 16 residues. Germline-derived CDR1 and CDR2 are GKSSPN and SITVG. The sequenced CDR3 bases are TGTGCCTGGAGCCCGGACTGGGGGGGAAACCAAGACACCCAGTAC. Translated, it gives CAWSPDWGGNQDTQY. The whole CDR3 sequence reads CAWSPDWGGNQDTQYF.

This clone turned up a few times. Any gene name here is a mouse gene name. Coverage ceases 1 residue before the CDR3 finishes, and the germline J gene fills in the end. The rearrangement links TRBV26 to TRBJ1-4; D not resolved. The V end lost 6 bases, the J end lost 0 bases, and 2 bases lay between the germline ends. The germline V gene encodes CDR1 KGHPV and CDR2 FQNQEV (reference sequence). This CDR3 comprises 12 residues. The sequenced CDR3 bases are TGTGCCAGCAGGCTTTCCAACGAAAGATTATTT. Its protein product is CASRLSNERLF. The CDR3 as a whole reads CASRLSNERLFF.

This clone showed up just a few times. Germline and genes: mouse. The read gets to within 1 residue of the CDR3 end, and the germline J gene fills in the rest. This chain links TRBV3 with TRBJ2-7, with a weak D call TRBD2 (6 bases). V was pared by 5 bases and J by 4 bases, with 9 bases between. CDR1 is SNHLY and CDR2 is FYNGKV in the germline V gene (reference sequence). This CDR3 has 12 amino acids. The CDR3 DNA, read in part, is TGTGCCAGCAGCCGCACTGGGTATGAACAGTAC. This encodes CASSRTGYEQY. The whole CDR3 protein is CASSRTGYEQYF.

About this clone itself: Gene names are the mouse ones. From the germline J gene comes the end of the CDR3, since the read stops 1 residue before it. The genes are TRBV16 and TRBJ1-3; no reliable D call. V lost 1 base and J lost 0, with 7 bases in between. Germline CDR1 SGHSA, CDR2 FRNQAP. CDR3 length: 15 residues. CDR3 loop: CASSLGRVSGNTLYF. The CDR3 DNA, read in part, is TGTGCAAGCAGCTTAGGGAGGGTTTCTGGAAATACGCTCTAT.

Comment on this clone: Mouse gene names and germline throughout. The CDR3 region is CASSLYNANSDYTF. The CDR3 DNA, read in part, is TGTGCCAGCAGTCTGTACAATGCAAACTCCGACTACACC. J is TRBJ1-2 and V is TRBV26; D gene uncertain. The read stops 1 residue short of the end of the CDR3; the missing end is completed from the germline J gene. Trimming stripped 1 base from V and 0 bases from J, with 6 bases between. Germline V gene lookup returns CDR1 KGHPV and CDR2 FQNQEV (reference sequence). The CDR3 is 14 amino acids.